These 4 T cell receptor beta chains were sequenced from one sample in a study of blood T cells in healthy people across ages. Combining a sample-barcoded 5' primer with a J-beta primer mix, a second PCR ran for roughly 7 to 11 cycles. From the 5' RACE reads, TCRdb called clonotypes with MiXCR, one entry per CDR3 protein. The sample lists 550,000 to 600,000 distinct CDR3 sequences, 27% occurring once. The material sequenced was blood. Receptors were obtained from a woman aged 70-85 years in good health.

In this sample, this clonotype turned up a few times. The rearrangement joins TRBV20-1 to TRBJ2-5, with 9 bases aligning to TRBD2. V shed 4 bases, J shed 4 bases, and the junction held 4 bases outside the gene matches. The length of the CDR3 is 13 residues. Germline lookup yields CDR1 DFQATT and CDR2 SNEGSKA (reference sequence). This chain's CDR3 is CSATGTSIETQYF. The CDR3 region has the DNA TGCAGTGCTACCGGGACTAGCATAGAGACCCAGTACTTC.

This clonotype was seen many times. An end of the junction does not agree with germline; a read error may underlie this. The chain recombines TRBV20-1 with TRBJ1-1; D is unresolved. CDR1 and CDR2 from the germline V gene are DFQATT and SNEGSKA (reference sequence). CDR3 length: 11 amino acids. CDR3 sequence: CSARVNTEAFF. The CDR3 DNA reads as TGCAGTGCTAGAGTGAATACTGAAGCTTTCTTT.

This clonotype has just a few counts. The CDR3, as DNA: TGTGCCAGCAGCCTACTACGCACAGATACGCAGTATTTT. Translation: CASSLLRTDTQYF. This chain uses TRBV12-3 or TRBV12-4 with TRBJ2-3; D gene unclear. The V gene lost 6 bases and the J gene lost 1 base, with 8 bases spanning the gap. The CDR3 is made up of 13 amino acids.

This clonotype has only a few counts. The CDR3 loop is CASIPTSGGIYEQYF. DNA for the CDR3: TGTGCCAGTATCCCAACTTCGGGGGGGATCTACGAGCAGTACTTC. The chain links TRBV6-5 to TRBJ2-1; the match to TRBD2 covers 8 bases. The DNA end is a closer match to TRBJ2-7, so the J assignment may be wrong. The CDR3 spans 15 residues. The germline gives CDR1 MNHEY, CDR2 SVGAGI.